The 11 T cell receptor beta chains presented below share a single source sample, sequenced in a study of CD8+ T cells in alopecia areata. TCR sequencing used cDNA made by reverse transcription of extracted RNA. Profiled with immunoSEQ multiplex PCR; TCRdb holds only in-frame clones, not every one. The repertoire holds 130,000 to 150,000 clones, with 80% to 90% as singletons. Sequenced material: CD8+ T cells sorted from blood, taken at week 0. These receptors originate from a human donor with alopecia areata.

The chain carries TRBV2 and TRBJ2-3; 7 nucleotides align to TRBD2. This CDR3 region has 15 residues. Looked up from germline, CDR1 is SNHLY and CDR2 is FYNNEI. V lost 5 bases to trimming and J lost 0 bases; unmatched junction nucleotides: 5. CDR3 protein: CASSRLAESTDTQYF. CDR3 nucleotide sequence: TGTGCCAGCAGTCGACTAGCAGAAAGCACAGATACGCAGTATTTT. Using reference TRBV2 and TRBJ2-3 for the parts outside the CDR3, the full variable domain is EPEVTQTPSHQVTQMGQEVILRCVPISNHLYFYWYRQILGQKVEFLVSFYNNEISEKSEIFDDQFSVERPDGSNFTLKIRSTKLEDSAMYFCASSRLAESTDTQYFGPGTRLTVL.

This chain joins TRBV6-1 and TRBJ2-7, with 11 bases lining up with TRBD1. Germline V gene lookup returns CDR1 MNHNS and CDR2 SASEGT. This CDR3 is 14 amino acids long. With V trimmed by 8 bases and J by 0 bases, 3 bases remained unmatched. CDR3 loop: CASGQGAYSYEQYF. The DNA for the CDR3 is TGTGCCAGCGGACAGGGGGCATACTCCTACGAGCAGTACTTC.

The chain links TRBV7-2 to TRBJ2-7; TRBD1 is a possible D gene (5 bases). This CDR3 is built from 13 residues. Trimming took 2 bases from V and 7 from J, leaving 12 bases between them. CDR1 is SGHTA and CDR2 is FQGNSA in the germline V gene. The CDR3 sequence: CASSLRVGEEQYF. CDR3 bases: TGTGCCAGCAGCTTAAGGGTAGGGGAAGAGCAGTACTTC.

The chain uses TRBV7-2 and TRBJ2-3; the D is unclear. The length of the CDR3 is 12 residues. CDR1 is SGHTA and CDR2 is FQGNSA in the germline V gene. Between the trimmed V and J ends, which lost 5 bases and 3 bases, there was a span of 6 bases. The CDR3 nucleotides read TGTGCCAGCAGCGCAGGTACAGATACGCAGTATTTT. The encoded protein is CASSAGTDTQYF.

The chain couples TRBV4-2 to TRBJ1-5, with D uncertain. Germline V gene lookup returns CDR1 LGHNA and CDR2 YNFKEQ. Trimming left V 1 base short and J 0 bases short, with 7 bases between. The CDR3 is 15 residues long. CDR3 protein: CASSQAEYSNQPQHF. CDR3 nucleotide sequence: TGTGCCAGCAGCCAAGCAGAGTATAGCAATCAGCCCCAGCATTTT.

This clone was counted a few times. In nucleotides, the CDR3 is TGTGCCAGCAGCACCCACAGGGGCGGCTACGAGCAGTACTTC. Translating gives CASSTHRGGYEQYF. The V call is TRBV6-5, the J call TRBJ2-7; the match to TRBD1 covers 7 bases. CDR3 length: 14 amino acids. With 6 bases clipped from V and 3 bases from J, the junction kept 8 bases outside the gene matches. Germline assignment: CDR1 MNHEY and CDR2 SVGAGI.

This rearrangement joins TRBV27 to TRBJ2-7; no firm D call. V lost 5 bases, J lost 1 base, and 15 bases lay in between. This CDR3 has 15 amino acids. Germline V gene data show CDR1 as MNHEY and CDR2 as SMNVEV (reference sequence). CDR3 sequence reads: CASSPSVGRSYEQYF. DNA of the CDR3: TGTGCCAGCAGTCCGTCCGTAGGACGGTCCTACGAGCAGTACTTC.

V gene TRBV7-9 combines with J gene TRBJ2-2; D is possibly TRBD1 (6 bases). Trimming took off 7 bases at V and 3 bases at J, with 15 bases between the two ends. The germline CDR1 and CDR2 sequences are SEHNR and FQNEAQ (reference sequence). The CDR3 totals 15 residues. The CDR3 loop reads CASTPRDIDTGELFF. CDR3 DNA: TGTGCCAGCACCCCACGGGACATAGACACCGGGGAGCTGTTTTTT.

The genes are TRBV7-9 and TRBJ2-3; 8 bases match TRBD1. Germline trimming cut 4 bases from V and 1 base from J; bases unmatched to any gene: 10. The CDR3 is made up of 17 amino acids. Germline lookup yields CDR1 SEHNR and CDR2 FQNEAQ (reference sequence). The DNA of the CDR3 is TGTGCCAGCAGCTACCCCGACAGGGGCACCGGCACAGATACGCAGTATTTT. Protein sequence: CASSYPDRGTGTDTQYF.

The chain is built from TRBV7-7 and TRBJ2-3; possibly TRBD1 for D (5 bases). CDR1 and CDR2 from the germline V gene are SSHAT and FNYEAQ (reference sequence). V was trimmed by 2 bases and J by 4 bases, leaving 10 bases between them. CDR3 length: 14 amino acids. The CDR3 region is CASSLTRDADTQYF. As DNA, the CDR3 is TGTGCCAGCAGCTTAACCAGGGATGCAGATACGCAGTATTTT.

A note on this clone: The junction departs from the called germline gene at one end, perhaps through a read error. V and J are TRBV29-1 and TRBJ2-5; D remains ambiguous. The CDR3 sequence is 12 residues long. The germline gives CDR1 SQVTM, CDR2 ANQGSEA. CDR3 sequence (DNA): TGCAGCGTTGAATGGTGGAAAGAGGCCCAGTACTTC. Its translation is CSVEWWKEAQYF.